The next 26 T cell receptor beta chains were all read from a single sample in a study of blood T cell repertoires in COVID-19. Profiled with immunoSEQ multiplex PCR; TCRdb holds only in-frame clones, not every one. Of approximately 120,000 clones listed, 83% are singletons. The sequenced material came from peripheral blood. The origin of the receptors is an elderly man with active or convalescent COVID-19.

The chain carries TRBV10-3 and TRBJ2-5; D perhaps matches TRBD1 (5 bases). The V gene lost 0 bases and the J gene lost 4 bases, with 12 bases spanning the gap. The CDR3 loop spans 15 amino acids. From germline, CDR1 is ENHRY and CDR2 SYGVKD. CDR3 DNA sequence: TGTGCCATCAGTGAGTCTAGGACAACCGGAGAGACCCAGTACTTC. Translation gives CAISESRTTGETQYF.

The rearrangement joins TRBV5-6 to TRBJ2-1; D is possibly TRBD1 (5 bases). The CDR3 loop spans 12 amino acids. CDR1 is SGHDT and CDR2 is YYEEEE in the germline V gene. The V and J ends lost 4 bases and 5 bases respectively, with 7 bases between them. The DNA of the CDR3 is TGTGCCAGCAGCCCCAGGGACAATGAGCAGTTCTTC. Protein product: CASSPRDNEQFF. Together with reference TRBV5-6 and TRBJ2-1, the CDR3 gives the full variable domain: DAGVTQSPTHLIKTRGQQVTLRCSPKSGHDTVSWYQQALGQGPQFIFQYYEEEERQRGNFPDRFSGHQFPNYSSELNVNALLLGDSALYLCASSPRDNEQFFGPGTRLTVL.

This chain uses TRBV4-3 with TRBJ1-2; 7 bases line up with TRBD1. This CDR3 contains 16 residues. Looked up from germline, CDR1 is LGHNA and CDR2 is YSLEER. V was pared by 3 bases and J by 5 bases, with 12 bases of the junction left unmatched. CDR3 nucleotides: TGCGCCAGCAGCCAGACGAAAGGGGGCGCGACTTATGGCTACACCTTC. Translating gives CASSQTKGGATYGYTF.

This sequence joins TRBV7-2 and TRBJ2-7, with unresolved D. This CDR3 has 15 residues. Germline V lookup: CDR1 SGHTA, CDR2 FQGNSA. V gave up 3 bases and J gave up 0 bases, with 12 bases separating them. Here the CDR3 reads CASSLNGYLSYEQYF. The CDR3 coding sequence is TGTGCCAGCAGCTTGAACGGTTACCTCTCCTACGAGCAGTACTTC.

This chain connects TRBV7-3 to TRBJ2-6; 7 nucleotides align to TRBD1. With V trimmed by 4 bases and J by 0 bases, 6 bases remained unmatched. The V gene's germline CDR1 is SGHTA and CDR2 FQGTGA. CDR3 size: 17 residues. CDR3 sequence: CASSSTGPYSGANVLTF. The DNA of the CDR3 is TGTGCCAGCAGCTCGACAGGGCCCTACTCTGGGGCCAACGTCCTGACTTTC.

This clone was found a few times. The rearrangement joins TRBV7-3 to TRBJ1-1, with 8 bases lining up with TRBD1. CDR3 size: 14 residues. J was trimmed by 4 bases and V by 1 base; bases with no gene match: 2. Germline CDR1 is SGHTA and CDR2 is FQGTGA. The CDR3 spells CASSLRQGSTEAFF. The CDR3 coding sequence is TGTGCCAGCAGCTTAAGACAGGGGAGCACTGAAGCTTTCTTT.

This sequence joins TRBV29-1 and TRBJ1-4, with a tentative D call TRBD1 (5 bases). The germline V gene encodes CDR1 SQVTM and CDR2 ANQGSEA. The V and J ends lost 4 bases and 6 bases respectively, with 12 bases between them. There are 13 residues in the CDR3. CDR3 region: CSVARATDEKLFF. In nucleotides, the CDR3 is TGCAGCGTTGCCAGGGCTACTGATGAAAAACTGTTTTTT.

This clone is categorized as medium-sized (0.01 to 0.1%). The CDR3 bases are TGTGCCAGTGACAAGGGAGATCATCAGCCCCAGCATTTT. Its translation: CASDKGDHQPQHF. This chain connects TRBV7-9 to TRBJ1-5, with D unclear. Per germline, CDR1 SEHNR and CDR2 FQNEAQ (reference sequence). Trimming removed 9 bases from V and 5 bases from J, with 14 bases in between. The CDR3 runs to 13 residues.

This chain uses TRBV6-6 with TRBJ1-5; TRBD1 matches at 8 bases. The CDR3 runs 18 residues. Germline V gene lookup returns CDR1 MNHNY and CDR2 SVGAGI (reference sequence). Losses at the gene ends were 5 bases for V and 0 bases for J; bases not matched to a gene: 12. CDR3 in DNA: TGTGCCAGCAGTCGCAGGGGGCCAGGAGAATATAGCAATCAGCCCCAGCATTTT. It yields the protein CASSRRGPGEYSNQPQHF.

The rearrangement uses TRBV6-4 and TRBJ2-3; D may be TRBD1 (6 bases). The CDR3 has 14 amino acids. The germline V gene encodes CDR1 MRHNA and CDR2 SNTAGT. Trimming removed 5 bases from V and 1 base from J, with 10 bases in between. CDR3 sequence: CASSPGVGTDTQYF. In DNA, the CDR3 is TGTGCCAGCAGTCCAGGGGTCGGCACAGATACGCAGTATTTT.

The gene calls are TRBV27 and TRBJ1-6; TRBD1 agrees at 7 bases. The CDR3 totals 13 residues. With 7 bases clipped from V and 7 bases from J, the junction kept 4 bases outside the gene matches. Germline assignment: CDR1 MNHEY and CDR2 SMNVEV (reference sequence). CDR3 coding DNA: TGTGCCAGCACCGACAGGGCGAATTCACCCCTCCACTTT. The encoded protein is CASTDRANSPLHF.

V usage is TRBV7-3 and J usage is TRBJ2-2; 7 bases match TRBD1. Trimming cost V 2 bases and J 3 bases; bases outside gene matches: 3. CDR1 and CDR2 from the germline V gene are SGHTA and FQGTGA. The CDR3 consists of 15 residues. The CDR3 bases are TGTGCCAGCAGCTTAGGCGACAGGGACACCGGGGAGCTGTTTTTT. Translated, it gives CASSLGDRDTGELFF.

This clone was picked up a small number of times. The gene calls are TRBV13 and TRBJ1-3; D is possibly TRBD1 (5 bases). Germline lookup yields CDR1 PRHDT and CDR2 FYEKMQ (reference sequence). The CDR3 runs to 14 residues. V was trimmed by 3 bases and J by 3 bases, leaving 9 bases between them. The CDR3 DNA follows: TGTGCCAGCAGCTTGCGGGACCATGGAAACACCATATATTTT. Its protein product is CASSLRDHGNTIYF.

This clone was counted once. The CDR3 loop is CAISGAGGGYTF. The CDR3 nucleotides are TGTGCCATCAGTGGTGCAGGCGGGGGCTACACCTTC. The chain is built from TRBV10-3 and TRBJ1-2; D is unclear. CDR3 size: 12 residues. Trimming stripped 4 bases from V and 8 bases from J, with 11 bases between. Per the germline V gene, CDR1 is ENHRY and CDR2 is SYGVKD.

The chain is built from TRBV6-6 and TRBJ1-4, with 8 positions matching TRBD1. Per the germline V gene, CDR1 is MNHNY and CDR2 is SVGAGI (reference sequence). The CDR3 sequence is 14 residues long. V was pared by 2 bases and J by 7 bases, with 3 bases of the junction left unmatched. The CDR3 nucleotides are TGTGCCAGCAGTTACACCAGGGGGCTTGAAAAACTGTTTTTT. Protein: CASSYTRGLEKLFF.

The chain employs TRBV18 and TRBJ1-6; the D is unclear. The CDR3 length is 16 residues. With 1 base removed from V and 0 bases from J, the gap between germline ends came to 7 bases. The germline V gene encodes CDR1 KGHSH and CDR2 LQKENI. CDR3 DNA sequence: TGTGCCAGCTCACCACTCCCCGGCTCCTATAATTCACCCCTCCACTTT. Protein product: CASSPLPGSYNSPLHF.

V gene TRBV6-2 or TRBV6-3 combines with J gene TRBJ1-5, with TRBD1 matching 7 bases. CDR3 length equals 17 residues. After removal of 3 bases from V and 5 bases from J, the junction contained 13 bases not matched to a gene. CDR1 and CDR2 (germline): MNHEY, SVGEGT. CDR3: CASSYTIGTVLDQPQHF. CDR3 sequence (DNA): TGTGCCAGCAGTTATACAATCGGGACAGTCCTTGATCAGCCCCAGCATTTT.

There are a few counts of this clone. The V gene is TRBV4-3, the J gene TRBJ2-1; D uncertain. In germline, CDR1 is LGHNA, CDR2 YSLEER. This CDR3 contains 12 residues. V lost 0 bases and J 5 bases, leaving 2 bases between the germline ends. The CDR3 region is CASSQDNNEQFF. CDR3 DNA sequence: TGCGCCAGCAGCCAAGATAACAATGAGCAGTTCTTC.

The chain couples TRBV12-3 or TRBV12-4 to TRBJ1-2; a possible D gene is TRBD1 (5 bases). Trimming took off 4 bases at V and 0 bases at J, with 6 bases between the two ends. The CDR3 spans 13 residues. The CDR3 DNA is TGTGCCAGCAGTTCAGGGACTAACTATGGCTACACCTTC. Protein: CASSSGTNYGYTF.

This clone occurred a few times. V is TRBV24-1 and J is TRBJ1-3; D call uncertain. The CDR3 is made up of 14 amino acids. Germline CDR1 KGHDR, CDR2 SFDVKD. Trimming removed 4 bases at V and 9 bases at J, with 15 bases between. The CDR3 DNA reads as TGTGCCACCAGTGACCGGGATTCGTCGGTCACCATATATTTT. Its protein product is CATSDRDSSVTIYF.

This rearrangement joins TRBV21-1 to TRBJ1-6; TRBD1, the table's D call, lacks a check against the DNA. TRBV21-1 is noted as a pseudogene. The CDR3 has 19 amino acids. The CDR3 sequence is CASSKALGQGHSYNSPLHF. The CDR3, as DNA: TGTGCCAGCAGCAAAGCGTTGGGACAGGGGCACTCCTATAATTCACCCCTCCACTTT.

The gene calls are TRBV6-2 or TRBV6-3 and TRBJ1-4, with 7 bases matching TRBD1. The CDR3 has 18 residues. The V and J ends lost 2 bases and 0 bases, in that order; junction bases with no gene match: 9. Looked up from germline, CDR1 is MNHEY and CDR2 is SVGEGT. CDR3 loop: CASSYQGQLLATNEKLFF. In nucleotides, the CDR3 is TGTGCCAGCAGTTACCAGGGACAGCTACTCGCAACTAATGAAAAACTGTTTTTT.

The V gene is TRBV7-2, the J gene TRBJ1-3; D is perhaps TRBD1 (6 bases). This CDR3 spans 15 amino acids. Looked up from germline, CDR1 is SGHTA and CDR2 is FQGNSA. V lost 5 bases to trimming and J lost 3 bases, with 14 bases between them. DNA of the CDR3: TGTGCCAGCAGCGTACAGGGTGGAGGTGGAAACACCATATATTTT. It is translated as CASSVQGGGGNTIYF.

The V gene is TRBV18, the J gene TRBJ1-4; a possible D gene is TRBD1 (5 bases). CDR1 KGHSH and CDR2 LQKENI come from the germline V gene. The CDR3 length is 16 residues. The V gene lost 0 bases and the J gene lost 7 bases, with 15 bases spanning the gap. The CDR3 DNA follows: TGTGCCAGCTCACCACCGATAAGGGGAAGGGCTGAAAAACTGTTTTTT. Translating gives CASSPPIRGRAEKLFF.

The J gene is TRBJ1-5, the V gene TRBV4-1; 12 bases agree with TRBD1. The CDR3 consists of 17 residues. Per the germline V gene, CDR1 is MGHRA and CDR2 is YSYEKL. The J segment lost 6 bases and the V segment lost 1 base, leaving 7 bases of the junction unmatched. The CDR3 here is CASSQVTGQGAGQPQHF. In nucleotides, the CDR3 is TGCGCCAGCAGCCAAGTGACGGGACAGGGGGCAGGTCAGCCCCAGCATTTT.

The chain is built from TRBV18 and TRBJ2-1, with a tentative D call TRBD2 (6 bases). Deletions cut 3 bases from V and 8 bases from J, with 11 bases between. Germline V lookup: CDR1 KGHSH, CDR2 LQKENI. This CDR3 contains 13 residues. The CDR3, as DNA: TGTGCCAGCTCACCGCGGGATGGCGATGAGCAGTTCTTC. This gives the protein CASSPRDGDEQFF.